One and the same sample provided the 24 T cell receptor beta chains below, sequenced in a study of T cells in severe cutaneous drug reactions. Bulk and single-cell libraries used iRepertoire multiplex PCR with TCR subtype-specific primers. TCRdb re-called the multiplex PCR reads and shows each CDR3 protein once, DNA omitted. Its listing shows roughly 5,500 distinct CDR3 sequences. The patients sequenced had a carbamazepine-induced Stevens-Johnson syndrome or toxic epidermal necrolysis reaction. The sample consisted of PBMCs. These receptors all come from a human donor with a severe cutaneous adverse drug reaction.

This sequence joins TRBV7-9 and TRBJ2-7. This CDR3 is built from 13 residues. Germline V gene data show CDR1 as SEHNR and CDR2 as FQNEAQ (reference sequence). CDR3 sequence: CASSFQSSYEQYF.

The rearrangement links TRBV6-6 to TRBJ2-2. The CDR3 loop spans 15 amino acids. Per the germline V gene, CDR1 is MNHNY and CDR2 is SVGAGI (reference sequence). The CDR3 reads CASSYWTGNTGELFF.

The rearrangement uses TRBV5-1 and TRBJ2-1; as DNA is missing, the TRBD1 call by TCRdb cannot be tested. This CDR3 has 16 amino acids. Germline CDR1 reads SGHRS; CDR2 reads YFSETQ. The CDR3 spells CASSLGAGSSYNEQFF.

This chain joins TRBV7-9 and TRBJ2-2; TCRdb outputs TRBD2, but without DNA this stays unchecked. Germline lookup yields CDR1 SEHNR and CDR2 FQNEAQ (reference sequence). CDR3 length: 16 residues. The CDR3: CALQRGLAGESGELFF.

The chain couples TRBV30 to TRBJ2-1; TCRdb gives TRBD1 as the D gene, but with no DNA this cannot be confirmed. This CDR3 contains 13 residues. The germline V gene encodes CDR1 GTSNPN and CDR2 SVGIG (reference sequence). CDR3 in amino acids: CAWSADSYNEQFF.

The J gene is TRBJ2-2, the V gene TRBV9. The CDR3 consists of 12 residues. Germline V gene lookup returns CDR1 SGDLS and CDR2 YYNGEE. CDR3 sequence: CASSGYTGELFF.

This clonotype is classed as medium-sized by frequency. V gene TRBV4-1 combines with J gene TRBJ1-2; the D gene TCRdb calls, TRBD1, cannot be checked with no DNA. This CDR3 is 15 amino acids long. Germline V gives CDR1 MGHRA, CDR2 YSYEKL. CDR3 in amino acids: CASSLTTGPGYGYTF.

By frequency, this clonotype is medium-sized. The CDR3 reads CASSMGTKPSFFDTQYF. V is TRBV6-2 or TRBV6-3 and J is TRBJ2-3; the D call of TRBD2 rests on TCRdb alone, since no DNA is present to check it. This CDR3 contains 17 residues. Germline CDR1 MNHEY, CDR2 SVGEGT.

This clonotype ranks as medium-sized in terms of frequency. CDR3 protein: CASSFRPERWDTQYF. This chain connects TRBV27 to TRBJ2-3. The CDR3 totals 15 residues. The germline CDR1 and CDR2 sequences are MNHEY and SMNVEV (reference sequence).

This chain joins TRBV13 and TRBJ2-5; TCRdb lists TRBD1, though no DNA is available to test this call. The CDR3 consists of 13 residues. Looked up from germline, CDR1 is PRHDT and CDR2 is FYEKMQ (reference sequence). CDR3 amino acids: CASSWGQEETQYF.

The V and J genes are TRBV5-1 and TRBJ1-1; TCRdb gives TRBD1 as the D gene, but with no DNA this cannot be confirmed. Per germline, CDR1 SGHRS and CDR2 YFSETQ. The CDR3 sequence is 15 residues long. CDR3 protein: CASSLRGTGNTEAFF.

The chain combines TRBV30 with TRBJ1-1; TCRdb returns TRBD1, unconfirmable since there is no DNA. Per the germline V gene, CDR1 is GTSNPN and CDR2 is SVGIG (reference sequence). The CDR3 is 15 residues long. The CDR3 loop is CAWTEDRASITEAFF.

V usage is TRBV13 and J usage is TRBJ2-1. CDR3 size: 16 residues. CDR1 is PRHDT and CDR2 is FYEKMQ in the germline V gene (reference sequence). The CDR3 loop is CASSLDGGSSYNEQFF.

This clonotype counts as medium-sized (0.01 to 0.1%) by frequency. The V and J genes are TRBV12-3 or TRBV12-4 and TRBJ2-3; TCRdb proposes TRBD1, but this gene call is untestable without DNA. The CDR3 contains 16 residues. The CDR3 spells CASRSDSSIFTDTQYF.

This chain joins TRBV5-1 and TRBJ2-5. The CDR3 is 14 residues long. Germline lookup yields CDR1 SGHRS and CDR2 YFSETQ. CDR3 loop: CASSLDGSQETQYF.

According to its frequency, this clonotype is medium-sized (0.01 to 0.1%). This chain joins TRBV7-2 and TRBJ2-7; TCRdb lists TRBD2, though no DNA is available to test this call. Germline CDR1 reads SGHTA; CDR2 reads FQGNSA. CDR3 length: 14 amino acids. CDR3 protein: CASSLLAVSYEQYF. Drawing the rest from reference TRBV7-2 and TRBJ2-7, the complete variable domain is GAGVSQSPSNKVTEKGKDVELRCDPISGHTALYWYRQSLGQGLEFLIYFQGNSAPDKSGLPSDRFSAERTGGSVSTLTIQRTQQEDSAVYLCASSLLAVSYEQYFGPGTRLTVT.

The chain uses TRBV5-1 and TRBJ2-3; with no DNA, the TCRdb D assignment of TRBD1 cannot be verified. Germline V gives CDR1 SGHRS, CDR2 YFSETQ. The CDR3 spans 15 residues. This chain's CDR3 is CASSLEDGTTDTQYF.

This chain joins TRBV6-5 and TRBJ2-3. CDR1 is MNHEY and CDR2 is SVGAGI in the germline V gene. The CDR3 runs 14 residues. CDR3 region: CASSYTDRTDTQYF.

Its frequency marks this clonotype as medium-sized. The J gene is TRBJ1-3, the V gene TRBV28; TCRdb designates TRBD1, a call that cannot be tested without DNA. This CDR3 is built from 15 residues. Germline V gene data show CDR1 as MDHEN and CDR2 as SYDVKM. This CDR3 is CASSSGQGLGNTIYF.

The J gene is TRBJ1-2, the V gene TRBV30; TCRdb's D call of TRBD1 is untestable without DNA. Germline V gives CDR1 GTSNPN, CDR2 SVGIG (reference sequence). The CDR3 runs to 14 residues. The CDR3 protein is CAWIGPGGVEGYTF.

By frequency, this clonotype registers medium-sized. The V gene is TRBV28, the J gene TRBJ1-1; no DNA is available, so the TRBD1 call from TCRdb remains unchecked. The CDR3 extends over 13 amino acids. The germline V gene encodes CDR1 MDHEN and CDR2 SYDVKM. CDR3 amino acids: CASSPGENTEAFF.

The chain combines TRBV7-3 with TRBJ1-1; the TCRdb call, TRBD1, lacks DNA for checking. The germline CDR1 and CDR2 sequences are SGHTA and FQGTGA. CDR3 size: 14 residues. The CDR3 is CASSPDMGSTEAFF.

V is TRBV30 and J is TRBJ2-1; there is no DNA to check the TCRdb D call of TRBD2. Germline V gene sequence: CDR1 GTSNPN, CDR2 SVGIG (reference sequence). This CDR3 spans 17 amino acids. CDR3 protein: CAWSVPETFSSYNEQFF. Based on the CDR3 plus reference TRBV30 and TRBJ2-1, the full variable domain is SQTIHQWPATLVQPVGSPLSLECTVEGTSNPNLYWYRQAAGRGLQLLFYSVGIGQISSEVPQNLSASRPQDRQFILSSKKLLLSDSGFYLCAWSVPETFSSYNEQFFGPGTRLTVL.

This clonotype is classed as medium-sized by frequency. The chain carries TRBV6-1 and TRBJ2-1; the TCRdb call, TRBD2, lacks DNA for checking. Germline loops: CDR1 MNHNS, CDR2 SASEGT. The CDR3 spans 12 residues. The CDR3 is CASSGLAAEQFF.